This is a list of T cell receptor beta chains from one sample in a study of beta chain features in type 1 diabetes. Clones were read by immunoSEQ multiplex PCR, and TCRdb kept only the in-frame ones, dropping some. This sample has 300,000 to 450,000 clones, with around 13% found just once. The material sequenced was naive CD4+ T cells from blood. Every receptor here comes from a woman in her late teens or twenties with type 1 diabetes. The CDR3 runs from the conserved cysteine through the conserved F or W.

>TRBV18
CASSPPGQENEQYF
>TRBV7-9
CASSLEHYGYTF
>TRBV28
CASSLHVRLGGNEQFF
>TRBV30
CAWSGATYNEQFF
>TRBV4-3
CASSQDHGRREGWETQYF
>TRBV5-4
CASSLLGGQDSIQYF
>TRBV28
CASSLGQGNSPLHF
>TRBV28
CASSLPRLAKNIQYF
>TRBV11-2
CASSPSGYEQYF
>TRBV7-2
CASSLLTGQITEAFF
>TRBV7-9
CASSTISGGNVHEQYF
>TRBV27
CASITRGGNTEAFF
>TRBV28
CASSFIGGTGNQPQHF
>TRBV5-4
CASSSHPGTGGARQYF
>TRBV29-1
CSVGDSQETQYF
>TRBV25-1
CASSEPGNQPQHF
>TRBV6-6
CASSYSLSGRSYEQYF
>TRBV7-2
CASSLGGTSETQYF
>TRBV29-1
CSVLGGEKLFF
>TRBV7-9
CASSSWTGGFYNEQFF
>TRBV4-1
CASSRQDVGSTNTGELFF
>TRBV15
CATGHRGPRNEQFF
>TRBV28
CASTGQGNQPQHF
>TRBV7-2
CASSPNTGTDTQYF
>TRBV2
CASRSRLAATGELFF
>TRBV19
CASTGTQNTGELFF
>TRBV2
CASCQVHEQYF
>TRBV7-2
CASSLAWTNRVNIQYF
>TRBV5-1
CASSPDRANTGELFF
>TRBV18
CASSPTGDGYTF
>TRBV5-6
CASSLTHEQFF
>TRBV30
CAWTTGLSTDTQYF
>TRBV28
CASSPPSREQYF
>TRBV7-2
CASSTGNSPLHF
>TRBV25-1
CANTPHPREGYNEQYF
>TRBV5-5
CASSLLIVNTEAFF
>TRBV5-8
CASSLLPRGNEKLFF
>TRBV5-1
CASRQTGSEQYF
>TRBV2
CASSEGQGGTGELFF
>TRBV5-1
CASSLSGSSYEQYF
>TRBV28
CASKIGTLYNEQFF